Below, 29 T cell receptor beta chains from the same sample are listed, as sequenced in a study of molecular identifiers for immune sequencing clone quantification. TCRdb passed the PCR reads through MiXCR, listing each CDR3 protein once. The sample yields 90,000 to 120,000 distinct CDR3 sequences, 36% seen once. Source material: naive CD8+ T cells from blood, with Jurkat cell RNA spiked in. Regarding subset: FACS-sorted CD8+CD4-CCR7+CD45RA+ naive T cells. These receptors were collected from a human donor in good health. Some libraries in this study had Jurkat cell RNA spiked in.

Worth noting for this clonotype: One base away lies a much larger clone, so this may be a sequencing read error. The chain has TRBV6-5 and TRBJ2-3; 9 bases map to TRBD2. Germline V gene lookup returns CDR1 MNHEY and CDR2 SVGAGI. This CDR3 has 18 amino acids. DNA for the CDR3: TGTGCCAGCAGTTACTCGATTCTAGCGGGGATCAACACAGATACGCAGTTTTTT. It translates to CASSYSILAGINTDTQFF.

In its sample, this clonotype was seen a few times. This chain links TRBV20-1 with TRBJ2-3, with 7 nucleotides matching TRBD2. V lost 6 bases to trimming and J lost 6 bases; unmatched junction nucleotides: 15. The CDR3 extends over 15 amino acids. Germline-derived CDR1 and CDR2 are DFQATT and SNEGSKA (reference sequence). The CDR3 region is CSAPLSGFPADTQYF. The DNA of the CDR3 is TGCAGTGCCCCGCTTAGCGGGTTCCCGGCGGATACGCAGTATTTT.

Remarks on this clonotype: A read error is possible here, since a much larger clone lies one base away. The V gene is TRBV29-1, the J gene TRBJ1-1; TRBD1 matches 7 bases. Trimming cost V 7 bases and J 4 bases; bases outside gene matches: 9. Germline V gene lookup returns CDR1 SQVTM and CDR2 ANQGSEA. The CDR3 consists of 13 residues. DNA of the CDR3: TGCAGCGATGCCGACACAGGGGTCACTGAAGCTTTCTTT. Encoded protein: CSDADTGVTEAFF.

This clonotype has ten or more counts. The rearrangement joins TRBV7-9 to TRBJ2-7; D is unresolved. Per germline, CDR1 SEHNR and CDR2 FQNEAQ (reference sequence). This CDR3 contains 14 residues. V lost 1 base to trimming and J lost 7 bases, with 14 bases between them. In nucleotides, the CDR3 is TGTGCCAGCAGCTTAGGGGATCGGGCTGGGGAGCAGTACTTC. It specifies CASSLGDRAGEQYF.

Turning to this clonotype: This may be a read error, as it is one base from a much larger clone. The rearrangement links TRBV9 to TRBJ2-5, with 8 bases that match TRBD2. CDR1 is SGDLS and CDR2 is YYNGEE in the germline V gene. CDR3 length equals 15 residues. CDR3 DNA: TGTGCCGGCAGCGTAACAGCGGGAGAAGGAGAGACCCAGTACTTC. Translated, it gives CAGSVTAGEGETQYF.

The genes are TRBV20-1 and TRBJ2-5; D remains ambiguous. In germline, CDR1 is DFQATT, CDR2 SNEGSKA (reference sequence). This CDR3 contains 16 residues. Trimming took 1 base from V and 4 from J, leaving 19 bases between them. DNA of the CDR3: TGCAGTGCTAGAGGACGGGCCTCGACCGGGTCAGAGACCCAGTACTTC. Protein sequence: CSARGRASTGSETQYF.

This clonotype was seen just once. A read error may account for a junction end that differs from germline. The chain combines TRBV2 with TRBJ2-5, with D unresolved. Per the germline V gene, CDR1 is SNHLY and CDR2 is FYNNEI. The CDR3 length is 10 residues. DNA for the CDR3: TGTGCCAGAAGTGATAAACCCCAGTACTTC. Protein sequence: CARSDKPQYF.

The rearrangement links TRBV20-1 to TRBJ2-3; TRBD2 aligns across 7 bases. The CDR3 consists of 10 residues. V shed 3 bases, J shed 14 bases, and the junction held 5 bases outside the gene matches. In germline, CDR1 is DFQATT, CDR2 SNEGSKA (reference sequence). The chain's CDR3 is CSARAGRGYF. CDR3 coding DNA: TGCAGTGCTAGGGCTGGGAGGGGGTATTTT.

On this clonotype: This may stem from a read error, because a much larger clone lies one nucleotide away. The chain uses TRBV28 and TRBJ2-3; no clear D gene. The CDR3 spans 19 residues. Germline V CDR1 and CDR2: MDHEN, SYDVKM. CDR3 sequence (DNA): TGTGCCAGCAGTTACCTCCGAGGCTCCGGGTATCAACCGCCAGATGCGCAGTATTTT. Translated, it gives CASSYLRGSGYQPPDAQYF.

Ten or more counts support this clonotype. V gene TRBV4-1 combines with J gene TRBJ2-3; unclear D gene. Germline V gives CDR1 MGHRA, CDR2 YSYEKL. V lost 0 bases and J lost 4, with 11 bases in between. The CDR3 is made up of 15 amino acids. The CDR3 DNA is TGCGCCAGCAGCCAAGAAGTCTTTGTTCCAGATACGCAGTATTTT. Translation: CASSQEVFVPDTQYF.

This clonotype occurred many times. This chain joins TRBV4-3 and TRBJ2-7; 8 bases fit TRBD2. The V gene end was trimmed by 0 bases and the J gene end by 3 bases; junction bases not matched to a gene: 10. The CDR3 covers 17 residues. CDR1 LGHNA and CDR2 YSLEER come from the germline V gene. The CDR3 loop is CASSQDGGPGLVYEQYF. The CDR3 coding sequence is TGCGCCAGCAGCCAAGACGGGGGCCCGGGACTAGTCTACGAGCAGTACTTC.

The chain links TRBV7-9 to TRBJ1-1; the match to TRBD1 covers 8 bases. Germline V gives CDR1 SEHNR, CDR2 FQNEAQ (reference sequence). V was pared by 6 bases and J by 1 base, with 4 bases of the junction left unmatched. CDR3 length: 14 residues. The DNA for the CDR3 is TGTGCCAGCAGACAGGGGGGAGAGAACACTGAAGCTTTCTTT. Translation: CASRQGGENTEAFF. Full variable domain (rest looked up from reference TRBV7-9 and TRBJ1-1): DTGVSQNPRHKITKRGQNVTFRCDPISEHNRLYWYRQTLGQGPEFLTYFQNEAQLEKSRLLSDRFSAERPKGSFSTLEIQRTEQGDSAMYLCASRQGGENTEAFFGQGTRLTVV.

The chain joins TRBV5-4 to TRBJ2-5; D is unclear. The CDR3 is 13 residues long. V lost 2 bases, J lost 8 bases, and 13 bases lay in between. The germline CDR1 and CDR2 sequences are SGHNT and YYREEE (reference sequence). DNA for the CDR3: TGTGCCAGCAGCTTTTCTTCGGGTCATACCCAGTACTTC. Protein product: CASSFSSGHTQYF. Based on the CDR3 plus reference TRBV5-4 and TRBJ2-5, the full variable domain is ETGVTQSPTHLIKTRGQQVTLRCSSQSGHNTVSWYQQALGQGPQFIFQYYREEENGRGNFPPRFSGLQFPNYSSELNVNALELDDSALYLCASSFSSGHTQYFGPGTRLLVL.

This clonotype was counted only a few times. This chain joins TRBV28 and TRBJ1-5; possibly TRBD1 for D (5 bases). The CDR3 has 14 amino acids. Trimming shortened V by 5 bases and J by 7 bases, and 15 bases separated the two germline ends. Germline V gives CDR1 MDHEN, CDR2 SYDVKM. The CDR3 coding sequence is TGTGCCAGCAGTCGTGTACAGGACGGGCAGCCCCAGCATTTT. Translation gives CASSRVQDGQPQHF. The full variable domain, its missing parts supplied by reference TRBV28 and TRBJ1-5, is DVKVTQSSRYLVKRTGEKVFLECVQDMDHENMFWYRQDPGLGLRLIYFSYDVKMKEKGDIPEGYSVSREKKERFSLILESASTNQTSMYLCASSRVQDGQPQHFGDGTRLSIL.

Note on this clonotype: A much larger clone lies a single base off, so this may be a read error. Likely a read error: the CDR3 ends without its conserved phenylalanine or tryptophan. The rearrangement uses TRBV6-1 and TRBJ1-5; no clear D. The germline gives CDR1 MNHNS, CDR2 SASEGT. V lost 2 bases and J 1 base, leaving 9 bases between the germline ends. This CDR3 spans 15 amino acids. The CDR3 region is CASSETRRSNQPQHS. The CDR3 bases are TGTGCCAGCAGTGAAACAAGGAGAAGCAATCAGCCCCAGCATTCT.

This clonotype was seen only a few times. The J gene is TRBJ2-7, the V gene TRBV20-1; D unclear. The germline V gene has CDR1 DFQATT and CDR2 SNEGSKA (reference sequence). This CDR3 has 14 residues. V lost 0 bases and J 0 bases, leaving 9 bases between the germline ends. For the CDR3, the DNA is TGCAGTGCTAGAGATGGTCACGTCTCCTACGAGCAGTACTTC. Its translation: CSARDGHVSYEQYF.

This clonotype was picked up one time. A clone one base away is much larger, so this may be a read error. Given the absence of the conserved phenylalanine or tryptophan at the CDR3 end, a read error is likely. The chain is built from TRBV25-1 and TRBJ2-3, with TRBD1 matching over 11 bases. Germline V gives CDR1 MGHDK, CDR2 SYGVNS. This CDR3 comprises 13 residues. The CDR3, as DNA: TGTGGGACAGGGGGCGCTTCAACAGATACGCAGTATATT. It yields the protein CGTGGASTDTQYI.

In its sample, this clonotype was seen a few times. J is TRBJ2-1 and V is TRBV4-1; 10 bases fit TRBD2. V trimming: 3 bases; J trimming: 8 bases; junction bases outside the gene matches: 10. CDR1 and CDR2 (germline): MGHRA, YSYEKL. The CDR3 sequence is 16 residues long. The CDR3 coding sequence is TGCGCCAGCAGCCACCTAGCGGGAGCACGGGCTGATGAGCAGTTCTTC. Amino acids: CASSHLAGARADEQFF.

There are a few counts of this clonotype. The chain employs TRBV27 and TRBJ2-2, with 8 positions matching TRBD1. The V gene end was trimmed by 4 bases and the J gene end by 6 bases; junction bases not matched to a gene: 13. CDR1 MNHEY and CDR2 SMNVEV come from the germline V gene (reference sequence). The CDR3 loop spans 17 amino acids. The CDR3 coding sequence is TGTGCCAGCAGTTCGACACCCGGACAGGGTCACGCCGGGGAGCTGTTTTTT. Protein: CASSSTPGQGHAGELFF.

The V and J genes are TRBV20-1 and TRBJ2-2; D uncertain. This CDR3 has 11 residues. Germline values: CDR1 DFQATT, CDR2 SNEGSKA (reference sequence). CDR3 amino acids: CRGANTGELFF. The CDR3, as DNA: TGCAGGGGTGCGAACACCGGGGAGCTGTTTTTT.

The chain is built from TRBV28 and TRBJ1-5; TRBD1 matches 9 bases. The germline V gene encodes CDR1 MDHEN and CDR2 SYDVKM. V shed 6 bases and J 6 bases; nucleotides not matched to a gene: 6. The CDR3 is made up of 14 amino acids. The CDR3 sequence is CASSKDRGLQPQHF. The CDR3 bases are TGTGCCAGCAGCAAGGACAGGGGTCTTCAGCCCCAGCATTTT.

The sample holds a few counts of this clonotype. CDR3 protein: CASSHLLAGVSDTQYF. The CDR3 nucleotides are TGTGCCAGCAGCCACTTACTAGCGGGAGTTTCAGATACGCAGTATTTT. The chain links TRBV7-9 to TRBJ2-3; TRBD2 agrees at 11 bases. Looked up from germline, CDR1 is SEHNR and CDR2 is FQNEAQ (reference sequence). Trimming removed 5 bases from V and 4 bases from J; junction bases left unmatched: 8. This CDR3 has 16 amino acids.

The genes are TRBV4-3 and TRBJ1-4; D not resolved. Germline CDR1 and CDR2: LGHNA and YSLEER. This CDR3 has 15 residues. The ends were cut back, 0 bases at V and 1 base at J, with 6 bases in the middle. As DNA, the CDR3 is TGCGCCAGCAGCCAAGAGGACTTAACTAATGAAAAACTGTTTTTT. Translation: CASSQEDLTNEKLFF.

Comments on this clonotype: The junction and the germline gene differ at one end; a read error may be behind it. This chain joins TRBV6-5 and TRBJ2-2; D possibly corresponds to TRBD2 (5 bases). CDR3 length: 14 residues. Germline V gene sequence: CDR1 MNHEY, CDR2 SVGAGI. CDR3 in amino acids: CASSYGENTRELFF. The CDR3 DNA is TGTGCCAGCAGTTACGGGGAGAACACCAGGGAGCTGTTTTTT.

As to this clonotype: The junction departs from germline at one end; a sequencing error may be responsible. V and J are TRBV5-6 and TRBJ1-2, with D possibly TRBD1 on 5 matching bases. CDR1 SGHDT and CDR2 YYEEEE come from the germline V gene. The CDR3 is 15 residues long. In DNA, the CDR3 is TGTGCCGGCAGCTTGGCTCCAGGGTTGAACTATGGCTACACCTTC. It specifies CAGSLAPGLNYGYTF.

The chain carries TRBV7-2 and TRBJ2-5; D is possibly TRBD2 (6 bases). The CDR3 has 18 amino acids. With 2 bases removed from V and 4 bases from J, the gap between germline ends came to 23 bases. From germline, CDR1 is SGHTA and CDR2 FQGNSA. The CDR3 loop is CASSLRPRAGLEGETQYF. The CDR3 bases are TGTGCCAGCAGCTTAAGGCCCCGGGCGGGGTTGGAGGGAGAGACCCAGTACTTC.

This chain links TRBV7-8 with TRBJ2-7; D might be TRBD2 (7 bases). The V gene's germline CDR1 is SGHVS and CDR2 FQNEAQ. V shed 1 base and J shed 2 bases, with 18 bases lying between them. This CDR3 has 17 residues. CDR3 coding DNA: TGTGCCAGCAGCTTAGGAGGGACAAAGGGAGGGGCCTACGAGCAGTACTTC. It translates to CASSLGGTKGGAYEQYF. The full variable domain, in which reference TRBV7-8 and TRBJ2-7 provide the parts outside the CDR3, is GAGVSQSPRYKVAKRGQDVALRCDPISGHVSLFWYQQALGQGPEFLTYFQNEAQLDKSGLPSDRFFAERPEGSVSTLKIQRTQQEDSAVYLCASSLGGTKGGAYEQYFGPGTRLTVT.

The V call is TRBV24-1, the J call TRBJ2-4; TRBD2 might be the D (5 bases). CDR1 is KGHDR, CDR2 SFDVKD, per germline. The V end lost 3 bases, the J end lost 9 bases, and 20 bases lay between the germline ends. CDR3 length: 16 amino acids. This CDR3 is CATSDQKRGGRGIQYF. CDR3 DNA sequence: TGTGCCACCAGTGATCAGAAGAGAGGCGGGCGTGGCATTCAGTACTTC.

This sequence joins TRBV3-1 and TRBJ2-1, with 10 bases aligning to TRBD2. V was clipped by 3 bases and J by 4 bases; unmatched bases: 15. CDR3 size: 19 residues. Germline loops: CDR1 LGHDT, CDR2 YNNKEL (reference sequence). The CDR3 DNA is TGTGCCAGCAGCCAGGTAGCGGGAGGCGGGGGTTCTTTTTACAATGAGCAGTTCTTC. Translation: CASSQVAGGGGSFYNEQFF.